Listed below are T cell receptor beta chains from one sample, sequenced in a study of blood T cell repertoires in COVID-19. The repertoire was sequenced with immunoSEQ multiplex PCR; TCRdb's copy has only in-frame clones and lacks some. This table has hundreds of thousands of clones, over 75% appearing once. The specimen sequenced was peripheral blood. These receptors all stem from a woman of 80 years or more with acute or convalescent COVID-19. CDR3s include the opening cysteine and the closing phenylalanine or tryptophan. The order of the fields is D gene, J gene, V gene, CDR3 DNA, CDR3 protein. The D gene is left open where the match is weak.

.,TRBJ1-1,TRBV28,TGTGCCAGTCACAGGCCACTGAACACTGAAGCTTTCTTT,CASHRPLNTEAFF
.,TRBJ1-5,TRBV3-1/TRBV3-2,TGTGCCAGCAGCCAAGATTCCAGGGGCGGAAATCAGCCCCAGCATTTT,CASSQDSRGGNQPQHF
TRBD2,TRBJ2-3,TRBV5-1,TGCGCCAGCAGTGTGACAGCGGGGTTCACAGATACGCAGTATTTT,CASSVTAGFTDTQYF
.,TRBJ1-2,TRBV30,TGTGCCTGGAGTGGACGGGTACTTACTAACTATGGCTACACCTTC,CAWSGRVLTNYGYTF
TRBD2,TRBJ2-2,TRBV19,TGTGCCAGTAGTCCTCGGGGGGGGGCCACCGGGGAGCTGTTTTTT,CASSPRGGATGELFF
.,TRBJ1-1,TRBV9,TGTGCCAGCAGCGTAGAACCGGGGTTGTCGAACACTGAAGCTTTCTTT,CASSVEPGLSNTEAFF
.,TRBJ1-1,TRBV3-1/TRBV3-2,TGTGCCAGCAGCCAAGCTCAGGTGTACACTGAAGCTTTCTTT,CASSQAQVYTEAFF
.,TRBJ2-7,TRBV2,TGTGCCAGCACTCAGGGGGGTACTACCTACGAGCAGTACTTC,CASTQGGTTYEQYF
TRBD1,TRBJ1-2,TRBV11-2,TGTGCCAGCAGCTTAGCCCCAGGACAGGGACTCCTCTATGGCTACACCTTC,CASSLAPGQGLLYGYTF
.,TRBJ2-3,TRBV1,TGCACCAGCAGCCGGACAAGAGACACAGATACGCAGTATTTT,CTSSRTRDTDTQYF
.,TRBJ1-3,TRBV2,TGTGCCAGCAGCCAGGACTCTGGAAACACCATATATTTT,CASSQDSGNTIYF